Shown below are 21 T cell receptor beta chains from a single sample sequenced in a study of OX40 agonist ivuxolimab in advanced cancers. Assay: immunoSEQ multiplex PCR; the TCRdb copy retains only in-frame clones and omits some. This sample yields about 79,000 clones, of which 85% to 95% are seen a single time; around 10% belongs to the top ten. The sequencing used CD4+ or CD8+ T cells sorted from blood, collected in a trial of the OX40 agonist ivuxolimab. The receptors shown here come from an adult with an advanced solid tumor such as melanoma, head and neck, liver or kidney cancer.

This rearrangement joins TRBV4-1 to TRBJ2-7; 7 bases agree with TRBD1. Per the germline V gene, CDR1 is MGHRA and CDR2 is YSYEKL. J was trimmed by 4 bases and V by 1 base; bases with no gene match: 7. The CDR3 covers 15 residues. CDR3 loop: CASSQVLGTVYEQYF. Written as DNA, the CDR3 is TGCGCCAGCAGCCAAGTCCTCGGGACAGTGTACGAGCAGTACTTC.

The CDR3 here is CASSSTRIGTEAFF. In DNA form, the CDR3 reads TGCGCCAGCAGTTCCACACGCATAGGTACTGAAGCTTTCTTT. The rearrangement joins TRBV5-1 to TRBJ1-1; D is unclear. This CDR3 region has 14 residues. Germline V gene data show CDR1 as SGHRS and CDR2 as YFSETQ. Trimming stripped 5 bases from V and 5 bases from J, with 16 bases between.

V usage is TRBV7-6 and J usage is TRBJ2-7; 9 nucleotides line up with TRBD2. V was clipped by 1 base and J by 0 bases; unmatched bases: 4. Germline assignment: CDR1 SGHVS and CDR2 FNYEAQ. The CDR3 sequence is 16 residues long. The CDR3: CASSLEAGGSSYEQYF. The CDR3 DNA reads TGTGCCAGCAGCTTAGAGGCGGGGGGGTCCTCCTACGAGCAGTACTTC. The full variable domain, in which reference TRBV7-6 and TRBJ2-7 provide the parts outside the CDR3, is GAGVSQSPRYKVTKRGQDVALRCDPISGHVSLYWYRQALGQGPEFLTYFNYEAQQDKSGLPNDRFSAERPEGSISTLTIQRTEQRDSAMYRCASSLEAGGSSYEQYFGPGTRLTVT.

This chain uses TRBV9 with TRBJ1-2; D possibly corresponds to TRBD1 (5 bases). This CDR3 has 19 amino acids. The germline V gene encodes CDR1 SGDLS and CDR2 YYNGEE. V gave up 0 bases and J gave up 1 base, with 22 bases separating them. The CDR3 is CASSVEAGTEKMINYGYTF. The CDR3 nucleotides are TGTGCCAGCAGCGTAGAGGCCGGGACTGAGAAAATGATTAACTATGGCTACACCTTC.

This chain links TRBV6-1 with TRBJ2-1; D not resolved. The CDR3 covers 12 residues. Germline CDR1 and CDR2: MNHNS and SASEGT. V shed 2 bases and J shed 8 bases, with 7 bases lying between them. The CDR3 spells CASSELGYEQFF. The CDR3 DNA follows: TGTGCCAGCAGTGAACTAGGGTATGAGCAGTTCTTC.

This CDR3 reads CASSFLGNQETQYF. In DNA form, the CDR3 reads TGTGCCAGCAGCTTCTTGGGGAACCAAGAGACCCAGTACTTC. The chain employs TRBV5-5 and TRBJ2-5, with unresolved D. Per the germline V gene, CDR1 is SGHKS and CDR2 is YYEKEE (reference sequence). Trimming stripped 2 bases from V and 0 bases from J, with 8 bases between. The CDR3 loop spans 14 amino acids.

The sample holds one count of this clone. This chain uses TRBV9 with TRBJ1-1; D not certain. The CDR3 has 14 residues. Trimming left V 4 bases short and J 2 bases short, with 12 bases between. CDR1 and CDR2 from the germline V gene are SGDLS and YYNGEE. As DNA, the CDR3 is TGTGCCAGCAGCCTCGATCAGGCTAACACTGAAGCTTTCTTT. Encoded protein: CASSLDQANTEAFF.

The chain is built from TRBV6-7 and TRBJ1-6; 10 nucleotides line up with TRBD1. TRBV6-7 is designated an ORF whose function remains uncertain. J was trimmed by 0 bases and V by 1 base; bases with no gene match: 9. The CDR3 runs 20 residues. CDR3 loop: CASSYLAGTGESSYNSPLHF. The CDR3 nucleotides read TGTGCCAGCAGTTACTTAGCCGGGACAGGGGAAAGCTCCTATAATTCACCCCTCCACTTT.

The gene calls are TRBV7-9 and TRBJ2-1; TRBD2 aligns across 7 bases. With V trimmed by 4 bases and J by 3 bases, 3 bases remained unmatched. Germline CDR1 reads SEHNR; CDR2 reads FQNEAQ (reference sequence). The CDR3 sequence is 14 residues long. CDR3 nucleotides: TGTGCCAGCAGCTCTGGACTAGACTACAATGAGCAGTTCTTC. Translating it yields CASSSGLDYNEQFF.

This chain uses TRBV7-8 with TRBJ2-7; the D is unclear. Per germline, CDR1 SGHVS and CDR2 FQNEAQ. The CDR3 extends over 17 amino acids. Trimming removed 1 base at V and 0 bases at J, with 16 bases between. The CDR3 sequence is CASSLVITGEVSYEQYF. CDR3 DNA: TGTGCCAGCAGCTTAGTCATAACGGGTGAAGTCTCCTACGAGCAGTACTTC.

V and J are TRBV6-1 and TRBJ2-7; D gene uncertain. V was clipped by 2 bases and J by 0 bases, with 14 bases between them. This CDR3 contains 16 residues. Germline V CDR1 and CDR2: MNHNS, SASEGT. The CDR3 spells CASSETAGLSSYEQYF. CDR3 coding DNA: TGTGCCAGCAGTGAAACGGCAGGCCTAAGCTCCTACGAGCAGTACTTC.

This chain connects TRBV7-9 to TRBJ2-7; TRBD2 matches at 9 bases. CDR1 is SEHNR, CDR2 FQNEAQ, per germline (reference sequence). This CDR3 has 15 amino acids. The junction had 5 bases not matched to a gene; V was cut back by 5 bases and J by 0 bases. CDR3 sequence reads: CASSIIAGASYEQYF. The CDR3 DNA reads TGTGCCAGCAGCATTATAGCGGGGGCCTCCTACGAGCAGTACTTC.

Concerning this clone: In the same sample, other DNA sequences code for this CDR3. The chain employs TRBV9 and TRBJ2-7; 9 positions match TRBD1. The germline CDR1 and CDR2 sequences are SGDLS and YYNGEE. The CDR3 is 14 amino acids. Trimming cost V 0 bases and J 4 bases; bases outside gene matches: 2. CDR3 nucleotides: TGTGCCAGCAGCGTAGGGGGACAGGGTTACGAGCAGTACTTC. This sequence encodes CASSVGGQGYEQYF.

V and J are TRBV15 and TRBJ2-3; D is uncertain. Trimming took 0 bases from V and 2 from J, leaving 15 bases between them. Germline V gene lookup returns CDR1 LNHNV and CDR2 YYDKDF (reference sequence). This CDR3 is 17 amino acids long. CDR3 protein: CATSRDRAAVFTDTQYF. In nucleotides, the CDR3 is TGTGCCACCAGCAGAGATAGGGCCGCAGTGTTCACAGATACGCAGTATTTT.

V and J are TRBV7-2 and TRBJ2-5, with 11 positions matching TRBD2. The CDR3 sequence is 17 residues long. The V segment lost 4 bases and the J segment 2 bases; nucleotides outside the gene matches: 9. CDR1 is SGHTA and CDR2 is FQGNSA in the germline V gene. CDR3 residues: CASSSTSGVYHQETQYF. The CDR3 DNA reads TGTGCCAGCAGCTCGACTAGCGGGGTTTACCATCAAGAGACCCAGTACTTC.

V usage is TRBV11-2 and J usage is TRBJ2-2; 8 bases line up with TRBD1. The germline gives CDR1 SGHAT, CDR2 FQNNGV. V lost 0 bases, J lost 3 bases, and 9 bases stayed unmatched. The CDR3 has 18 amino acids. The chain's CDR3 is CASSLDQTGEEDTGELFF. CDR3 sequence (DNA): TGTGCCAGCAGCTTAGACCAGACAGGGGAGGAGGACACCGGGGAGCTGTTTTTT.

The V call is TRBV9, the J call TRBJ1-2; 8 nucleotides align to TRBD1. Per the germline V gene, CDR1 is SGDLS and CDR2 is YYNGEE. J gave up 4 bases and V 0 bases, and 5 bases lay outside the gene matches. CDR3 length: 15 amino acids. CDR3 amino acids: CASSVVDRASYGYTF. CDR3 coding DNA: TGTGCCAGCAGCGTAGTGGACAGGGCCTCCTATGGCTACACCTTC. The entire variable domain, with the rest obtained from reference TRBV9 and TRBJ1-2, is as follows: DSGVTQTPKHLITATGQRVTLRCSPRSGDLSVYWYQQSLDQGLQFLIQYYNGEERAKGNILERFSAQQFPDLHSELNLSSLELGDSALYFCASSVVDRASYGYTFGSGTRLTVV.

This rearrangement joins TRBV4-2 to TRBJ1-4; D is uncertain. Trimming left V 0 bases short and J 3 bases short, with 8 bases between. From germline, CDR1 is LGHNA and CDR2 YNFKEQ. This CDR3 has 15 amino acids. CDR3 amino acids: CASSQDRTSNEKLFF. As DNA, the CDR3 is TGTGCCAGCAGCCAAGATAGGACCTCTAATGAAAAACTGTTTTTT.

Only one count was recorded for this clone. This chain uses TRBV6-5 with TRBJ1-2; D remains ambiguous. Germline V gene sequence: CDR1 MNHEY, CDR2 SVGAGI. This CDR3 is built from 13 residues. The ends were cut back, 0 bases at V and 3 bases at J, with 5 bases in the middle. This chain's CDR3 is CASSYSADYGYTF. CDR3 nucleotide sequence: TGTGCCAGCAGTTACTCGGCGGACTATGGCTACACCTTC.

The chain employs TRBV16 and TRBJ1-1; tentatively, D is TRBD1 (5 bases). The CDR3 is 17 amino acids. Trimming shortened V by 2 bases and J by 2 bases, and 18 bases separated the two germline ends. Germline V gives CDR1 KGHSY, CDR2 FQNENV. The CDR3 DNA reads TGTGCCAGCAGCCAAACCTCAATCCCAGGGCATAACACTGAAGCTTTCTTT. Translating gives CASSQTSIPGHNTEAFF.

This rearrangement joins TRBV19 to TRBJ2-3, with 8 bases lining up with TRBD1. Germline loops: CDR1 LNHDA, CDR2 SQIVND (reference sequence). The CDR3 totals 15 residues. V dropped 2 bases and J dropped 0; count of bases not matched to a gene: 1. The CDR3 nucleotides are TGTGCCAGTAGTATATGGGACAGGAGCACAGATACGCAGTATTTT. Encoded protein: CASSIWDRSTDTQYF.